Each of the 9 T cell receptor beta chains below was sequenced from the same sample in a study of radiation and T cells in renal cell carcinoma (dated by TCRdb to about 2020). Libraries came from the immunoSEQ multiplex PCR assay. TCRdb re-hosts the immuneACCESS table, in-frame sequences only. Its copies lack some clones; in the studies checked, an unresolved V gene accounts for under half of them, and the cause for the rest is not known. In this sample the table shows 24,000 or so clones, more than 50% of which occur a single time. Less than 25% of the sample belongs to the ten largest clones. The time point tag for this specimen amounts to: tumor resected at nephrectomy. The label giving this sample's treatment or condition can be read as: treatment-naive control, cytoreductive nephrectomy. The material sequenced was tumor tissue, taken from a patient whose treatment was nephrectomy without radiotherapy. The receptors stem from a human donor with renal cell carcinoma.

The chain combines TRBV25-1 with TRBJ1-1; weak D call: TRBD1 (6 bases). The V and J ends lost 2 bases and 3 bases respectively, with 13 bases between them. CDR1 MGHDK and CDR2 SYGVNS come from the germline V gene. The CDR3 contains 15 residues. CDR3 amino acids: CASSERWGLDTEAFF. The CDR3 coding sequence is TGTGCCAGCAGTGAAAGGTGGGGGCTGGACACTGAAGCTTTCTTT. Complete variable domain (other parts from reference TRBV25-1 and TRBJ1-1): EADIYQTPRYLVIGTGKKITLECSQTMGHDKMYWYQQDPGMELHLIHYSYGVNSTEKGDLSSESTVSRIRTEHFPLTLESARPSHTSQYLCASSERWGLDTEAFFGQGTRLTVV.

V usage is TRBV5-4 and J usage is TRBJ2-1; 8 bases align to TRBD1. The V and J ends lost 3 bases and 3 bases, in that order; junction bases with no gene match: 5. The CDR3 is 15 residues long. From germline, CDR1 is SGHNT and CDR2 YYREEE (reference sequence). Here the CDR3 reads CASSSGQALYNEQFF. In DNA, the CDR3 is TGTGCCAGCAGCTCGGGACAGGCCCTCTACAATGAGCAGTTCTTC.

V is TRBV6-6 and J is TRBJ1-4, with 10 bases aligning to TRBD1. Trimming took 1 base from V and 4 from J; bases not matched to a gene: 0. The length of the CDR3 is 15 residues. The germline CDR1 and CDR2 sequences are MNHNY and SVGAGI (reference sequence). CDR3 sequence reads: CASSYWDRGNEKLFF. The CDR3 DNA follows: TGTGCCAGCAGTTACTGGGACAGGGGTAATGAAAAACTGTTTTTT.

J is TRBJ2-7 and V is TRBV25-1; tentatively, D is TRBD1 or TRBD2 (5 bases each). V lost 3 bases and J lost 6, with 18 bases in between. Germline CDR1 reads MGHDK; CDR2 reads SYGVNS. CDR3 length: 15 residues. The CDR3 sequence is CASSDLGTSSGEQYF. The CDR3 DNA reads as TGTGCCAGCAGTGACCTCGGGACCTCCTCCGGCGAGCAGTACTTC.

The rearrangement uses TRBV7-2 and TRBJ2-4; a possible D gene is TRBD1 (6 bases). V shed 5 bases and J shed 7 bases, with 15 bases lying between them. Germline V gene data show CDR1 as SGHTA and CDR2 as FQGNSA. This CDR3 has 14 amino acids. The chain's CDR3 is CASSAEDSLNIQYF. The CDR3 bases are TGTGCCAGCAGCGCTGAGGACAGTTTGAACATTCAGTACTTC.

The chain uses TRBV9 and TRBJ2-3; TRBD2 aligns across 7 bases. J gave up 4 bases and V 1 base, and 6 bases lay outside the gene matches. This CDR3 has 15 amino acids. Germline V CDR1 and CDR2: SGDLS, YYNGEE. Here the CDR3 DNA reads TGTGCCAGCAGCGTAAGCGGGAAGTGGTCAGATACGCAGTATTTT. This codes for CASSVSGKWSDTQYF.

This chain connects TRBV7-7 to TRBJ1-5, with 7 bases identical to TRBD1. Germline CDR1 SSHAT, CDR2 FNYEAQ (reference sequence). V shed 6 bases, J shed 5 bases, and the junction held 10 bases outside the gene matches. The CDR3 extends over 15 amino acids. The chain's CDR3 is CASRPDGTAYQPQHF. DNA of the CDR3: TGTGCCAGCAGACCGGACGGGACAGCATATCAGCCCCAGCATTTT. Full variable domain (rest looked up from reference TRBV7-7 and TRBJ1-5): GAGVSQSPRYKVTKRGQDVTLRCDPISSHATLYWYQQALGQGPEFLTYFNYEAQPDKSGLPSDRFSAERPEGSISTLTIQRTEQRDSAMYRCASRPDGTAYQPQHFGDGTRLSIL.

J is TRBJ2-3 and V is TRBV19; D gene unclear. V was clipped by 5 bases and J by 3 bases, with 6 bases between them. Germline CDR1 LNHDA, CDR2 SQIVND (reference sequence). The CDR3 spans 12 residues. The CDR3 region has the DNA TGTGCCAGTAGTCCCAGGACAGATACGCAGTATTTT. Protein: CASSPRTDTQYF.

The V call is TRBV27, the J call TRBJ1-2, with D possibly being TRBD1 (5 bases). Trimming took 2 bases from V and 5 from J, leaving 9 bases between them. This CDR3 region has 13 residues. CDR1 is MNHEY, CDR2 SMNVEV, per germline (reference sequence). CDR3 loop: CASSLGGGYGYTF. The CDR3 DNA is TGTGCCAGCAGTTTAGGTGGGGGGTATGGCTACACCTTC.